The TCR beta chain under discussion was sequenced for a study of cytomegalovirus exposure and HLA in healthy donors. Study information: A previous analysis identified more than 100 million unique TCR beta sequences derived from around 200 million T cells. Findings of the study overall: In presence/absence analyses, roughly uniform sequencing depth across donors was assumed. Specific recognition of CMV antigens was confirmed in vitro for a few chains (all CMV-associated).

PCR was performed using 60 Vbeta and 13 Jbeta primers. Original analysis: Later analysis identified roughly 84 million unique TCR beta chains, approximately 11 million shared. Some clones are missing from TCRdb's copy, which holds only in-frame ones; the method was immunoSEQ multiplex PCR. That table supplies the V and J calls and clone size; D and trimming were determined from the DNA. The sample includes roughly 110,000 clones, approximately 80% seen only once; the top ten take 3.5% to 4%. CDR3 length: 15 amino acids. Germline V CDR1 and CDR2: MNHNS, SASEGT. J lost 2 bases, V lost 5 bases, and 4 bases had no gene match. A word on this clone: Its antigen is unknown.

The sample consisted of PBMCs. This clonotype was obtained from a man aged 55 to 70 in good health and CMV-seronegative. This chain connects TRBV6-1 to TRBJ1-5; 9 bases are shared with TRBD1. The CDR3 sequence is CASSLQGAGNQPQHF. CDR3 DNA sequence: TGTGCCAGCAGTTTACAGGGGGCAGGCAATCAGCCCCAGCATTTT.